This entry describes one T cell receptor (beta chain). The source of the sample is a study of control samples from healthy donors and cancer patients. Germline V gene sequence: CDR1 MDHEN, CDR2 SYDVKM. The CDR3 totals 13 residues. The ends lost 8 bases at V and 1 base at J; junction bases unmatched: 1. Sequencing used immunoSEQ multiplex PCR; TCRdb keeps in-frame clones, though not all of them. The sample shows under 200,000 clones, 90% to 95% of them seen only once. Sample: blood. The chain links TRBV28 to TRBJ2-2; 7 bases agree with TRBD2. This receptor was taken from a woman aged 25 to 39 in good health. The CDR3 nucleotides are TGTGCCAGCTTAGCGGGGAACACCGGGGAGCTGTTTTTT. Its protein product is CASLAGNTGELFF.